The 18 T cell receptor beta chains reported below all come from one sample, sequenced in a study of cytomegalovirus exposure and HLA in healthy donors. It was with 60 Vbeta and 13 Jbeta primers that the PCR ran. Repertoires were generated with immunoSEQ multiplex PCR, while TCRdb's copy carries only in-frame clones and drops some. This repertoire shows 100,000 to 150,000 clones, around 81% found once; its top ten account for 0.6% to 0.7%. Sample: PBMCs. The receptors shown here come from a man aged 18 to 30 in good health and CMV-seronegative.

The rearrangement joins TRBV11-2 to TRBJ1-3; 7 nucleotides agree with TRBD1. J was trimmed by 0 bases and V by 3 bases; bases with no gene match: 5. The CDR3 spans 16 residues. Germline V gene sequence: CDR1 SGHAT, CDR2 FQNNGV. The CDR3 DNA is TGTGCCAGCAGCTTCTGGACAGGTCCCTCTGGAAACACCATATATTTT. Its translation: CASSFWTGPSGNTIYF.

The CDR3 DNA reads TGTGCCAGCAGCGTAAACCAGGGGAGGAACACTGAAGCTTTCTTT. It codes for CASSVNQGRNTEAFF. The chain couples TRBV9 to TRBJ1-1, with D possibly being TRBD1 (6 bases). The V end lost 1 base, the J end lost 1 base, and 11 bases lay between the germline ends. Germline assignment: CDR1 SGDLS and CDR2 YYNGEE. CDR3 size: 15 residues.

The chain combines TRBV7-6 with TRBJ2-4, with a possible D match to TRBD1 (5 bases). Germline V gene sequence: CDR1 SGHVS, CDR2 FNYEAQ. V was trimmed by 2 bases and J by 7 bases, leaving 18 bases between them. This CDR3 region has 16 residues. The CDR3, as DNA: TGTGCCAGCAGCTTACTCGGCTCTGGGGCTGGGAACATTCAGTACTTC. This sequence encodes CASSLLGSGAGNIQYF.

The sample holds one count of this clone. V and J are TRBV6-5 and TRBJ1-5; the D gene is possibly TRBD1 (5 bases). Per germline, CDR1 MNHEY and CDR2 SVGAGI. Trimming pared 5 bases from V and 4 bases from J, leaving 15 bases between. There are 15 residues in the CDR3. The CDR3 loop is CASSPQGLRNQPQHF. In DNA, the CDR3 is TGTGCCAGCAGTCCCCAGGGACTAAGGAATCAGCCCCAGCATTTT.

The rearrangement links TRBV7-8 to TRBJ2-2; no clear D gene. The germline CDR1 and CDR2 sequences are SGHVS and FQNEAQ. V shed 4 bases and J shed 2 bases, with 2 bases lying between them. The CDR3 extends over 12 amino acids. This CDR3 is CASSSNTGELFF. DNA for the CDR3: TGTGCCAGCAGCTCTAACACCGGGGAGCTGTTTTTT.

The chain is built from TRBV2 and TRBJ1-5, with a weak D call TRBD1 (5 bases). Germline loops: CDR1 SNHLY, CDR2 FYNNEI. The CDR3 has 17 residues. Trimming removed 3 bases at V and 7 bases at J, with 22 bases between. The CDR3 nucleotides are TGTGCCAGCAGTGACTCCGCCGGGACTTCCAAAGGGCAGCCCCAGCATTTT. Encoded protein: CASSDSAGTSKGQPQHF.

The chain recombines TRBV27 with TRBJ2-3; 12 bases map to TRBD2. The germline gives CDR1 MNHEY, CDR2 SMNVEV (reference sequence). The CDR3 loop spans 15 amino acids. The ends lost 5 bases at V and 4 bases at J; junction bases unmatched: 4. CDR3 DNA sequence: TGTGCCAGCAGTAGACTAGCGGGGGCCCCAGATACGCAGTATTTT. Amino acids: CASSRLAGAPDTQYF.

The J gene is TRBJ2-7, the V gene TRBV27, with a tentative D call TRBD1 (6 bases). Trimming took off 3 bases at V and 5 bases at J, with 14 bases between the two ends. The CDR3 consists of 14 residues. Germline values: CDR1 MNHEY, CDR2 SMNVEV (reference sequence). The DNA for the CDR3 is TGTGCCAGCAGTTTCTGGGACAACCTAAACGAGCAGTACTTC. Translated, it gives CASSFWDNLNEQYF.

The rearrangement links TRBV7-6 to TRBJ2-3, with D possibly matching TRBD2 (5 bases). Trimming took 0 bases from V and 2 from J, leaving 6 bases between them. From germline, CDR1 is SGHVS and CDR2 FNYEAQ. The length of the CDR3 is 14 residues. The chain's CDR3 is CASSLARVTDTQYF. In DNA form, the CDR3 reads TGTGCCAGCAGCTTAGCGCGGGTCACAGATACGCAGTATTTT.

V and J are TRBV9 and TRBJ2-5; D not certain. Germline V gene sequence: CDR1 SGDLS, CDR2 YYNGEE. The CDR3 loop spans 12 amino acids. With 3 bases removed from V and 0 bases from J, the gap between germline ends came to 3 bases. The CDR3 DNA reads as TGTGCCAGCAGCGCGGACCAAGAGACCCAGTACTTC. It specifies CASSADQETQYF.

The chain couples TRBV7-9 to TRBJ1-2; D remains ambiguous. Germline V gene sequence: CDR1 SEHNR, CDR2 FQNEAQ (reference sequence). This CDR3 has 13 residues. V was trimmed by 5 bases and J by 3 bases, leaving 10 bases between them. CDR3 coding DNA: TGTGCCAGCAGCCGAAGACTAGACTATGGCTACACCTTC. This encodes CASSRRLDYGYTF.

This chain joins TRBV7-6 and TRBJ1-3; 10 bases agree with TRBD1. Trimming took 5 bases from V and 2 from J; bases not matched to a gene: 3. The CDR3 loop spans 15 amino acids. The V gene's germline CDR1 is SGHVS and CDR2 FNYEAQ. CDR3 coding DNA: TGTGCCAGCAGCCAGGGACAGGGGACTGGAAACACCATATATTTT. Translating gives CASSQGQGTGNTIYF.

The CDR3 nucleotides are TGTGCCAGCAGCCAAGATTACAACAGGGCCACTGAAGCTTTCTTT. Translated: CASSQDYNRATEAFF. This sequence joins TRBV14 and TRBJ1-1; D is perhaps TRBD1 (6 bases). The V gene lost 0 bases and the J gene lost 4 bases, with 12 bases spanning the gap. The CDR3 is 15 residues long. Germline V lookup: CDR1 SGHDN, CDR2 FVKESK.

V and J are TRBV29-1 and TRBJ2-2; 7 bases map to TRBD1. Germline CDR1 SQVTM, CDR2 ANQGSEA. The CDR3 has 12 residues. The V gene end was trimmed by 7 bases and the J gene end by 6 bases; junction bases not matched to a gene: 5. CDR3 region: CSAKGAAGELFF. CDR3 nucleotides: TGCAGCGCGAAGGGGGCGGCCGGGGAGCTGTTTTTT.

The J gene is TRBJ2-5, the V gene TRBV19; 7 positions match TRBD1. Germline CDR1 is LNHDA and CDR2 is SQIVND (reference sequence). The junction had 8 bases not matched to a gene; V was cut back by 5 bases and J by 5 bases. The CDR3 extends over 14 amino acids. CDR3 sequence reads: CASSALDREETQYF. The CDR3 DNA follows: TGTGCCAGTAGTGCCCTTGACAGGGAGGAGACCCAGTACTTC.

This clone was counted a few times. The V and J genes are TRBV5-5 and TRBJ1-1, with TRBD1 as a possible D gene (5 bases). Germline V lookup: CDR1 SGHKS, CDR2 YYEKEE (reference sequence). Trimming removed 1 base from V and 3 bases from J, with 13 bases in between. The CDR3 covers 15 residues. The CDR3 sequence: CASSLYVRVDTEAFF. The CDR3 coding sequence is TGTGCCAGCAGCTTGTACGTCAGGGTGGACACTGAAGCTTTCTTT.

The chain has TRBV9 and TRBJ1-2; 7 bases map to TRBD1. The V gene's germline CDR1 is SGDLS and CDR2 YYNGEE. The V gene end was trimmed by 6 bases and the J gene end by 0 bases; junction bases not matched to a gene: 14. The CDR3 is 17 residues long. CDR3 nucleotides: TGTGCCAGCACTAAAGGGGGCGTTTTCTTGGCTAACTATGGCTACACCTTC. Translation gives CASTKGGVFLANYGYTF. The full variable domain, completed using reference TRBV9 and TRBJ1-2, is DSGVTQTPKHLITATGQRVTLRCSPRSGDLSVYWYQQSLDQGLQFLIQYYNGEERAKGNILERFSAQQFPDLHSELNLSSLELGDSALYFCASTKGGVFLANYGYTFGSGTRLTVV.

This chain uses TRBV5-1 with TRBJ1-1; D gene uncertain. Trimming took off 0 bases at V and 1 base at J, with 10 bases between the two ends. The CDR3 is 15 amino acids. Germline V gene sequence: CDR1 SGHRS, CDR2 YFSETQ. The CDR3 nucleotides read TGCGCCAGCAGCTTGGTGAGGTTAGGGAACACTGAAGCTTTCTTT. Translation gives CASSLVRLGNTEAFF.